This passage covers 16 T cell receptor beta chains from one sample sequenced in a study of shared clonotypes between healthy human individuals. Assay: immunoSEQ multiplex PCR; the TCRdb copy retains only in-frame clones and omits some. The sample contains 740,000 or so clones, roughly 72% of which appear only once. The material sequenced was memory CD4+ T cells sorted from blood. Documented subset: CD45RA-negative fraction. The receptor source for this set is a woman in her twenties or thirties in good health.

This rearrangement joins TRBV19 to TRBJ1-1; D is unclear. Germline V lookup: CDR1 LNHDA, CDR2 SQIVND (reference sequence). The CDR3 length is 13 residues. V shed 11 bases and J shed 8 bases, with 21 bases lying between them. CDR3 region: CASSGNYPPEAFF. DNA for the CDR3: TGTGCCTCCTCCGGGAATTACCCTCCCGAAGCTTTCTTT.

The chain has TRBV28 and TRBJ1-1; possible D gene TRBD1, 5 bases. Germline loops: CDR1 MDHEN, CDR2 SYDVKM. V dropped 2 bases and J dropped 0 bases, with 7 bases sitting between them. The CDR3 length is 14 residues. CDR3 amino acids: CASSLGGVNTEAFF. The CDR3, as DNA: TGTGCCAGCAGTTTAGGAGGGGTGAACACTGAAGCTTTCTTT.

This sequence joins TRBV27 and TRBJ2-7, with 7 positions matching TRBD2. The CDR3 contains 13 residues. Germline CDR1 MNHEY, CDR2 SMNVEV (reference sequence). Unmatched junction bases numbered 0, after V lost 4 bases and J lost 0 bases. The chain's CDR3 is CASSWDYSYEQYF. CDR3 bases: TGTGCCAGCAGTTGGGACTACTCCTACGAGCAGTACTTC.

Only one count was recorded for this clone. The chain has TRBV5-1 and TRBJ2-2; TRBD1 might be the D (5 bases). This CDR3 has 16 amino acids. V gave up 4 bases and J gave up 1 base, with 14 bases separating them. Germline V gene data show CDR1 as SGHRS and CDR2 as YFSETQ. CDR3 nucleotide sequence: TGCGCCAGCAGCCCCAGAGCGACAGAGAACACCGGGGAGCTGTTTTTT. Translated: CASSPRATENTGELFF.

This clone was seen at least ten times. V is TRBV5-1 and J is TRBJ2-2; D is ambiguous. The V gene's germline CDR1 is SGHRS and CDR2 YFSETQ. Trimming took off 4 bases at V and 6 bases at J, with 10 bases between the two ends. This CDR3 spans 13 amino acids. CDR3 bases: TGCGCCAGCAGCCCCGACTCGTCCGGGGAGCTGTTTTTT. It codes for CASSPDSSGELFF.

The chain couples TRBV2 to TRBJ1-1; D is possibly TRBD1 (6 bases). CDR1 is SNHLY, CDR2 FYNNEI, per germline. Trimming took off 4 bases at V and 6 bases at J, with 12 bases between the two ends. CDR3 size: 13 residues. The CDR3 coding sequence is TGTGCCAGCAGTGTATTATCAGGGGCTGAAGCTTTCTTT. Translated: CASSVLSGAEAFF. The whole variable domain, filled in from reference TRBV2 and TRBJ1-1, reads EPEVTQTPSHQVTQMGQEVILRCVPISNHLYFYWYRQILGQKVEFLVSFYNNEISEKSEIFDDQFSVERPDGSNFTLKIRSTKLEDSAMYFCASSVLSGAEAFFGQGTRLTVV.

V gene TRBV2 combines with J gene TRBJ1-2; D not certain. Trimming took 5 bases from V and 5 from J, leaving 18 bases between them. CDR1 SNHLY and CDR2 FYNNEI come from the germline V gene. The length of the CDR3 is 15 residues. The CDR3 here is CASSKTAMGSYGYTF. CDR3 nucleotide sequence: TGTGCCAGCAGTAAGACCGCCATGGGAAGTTATGGCTACACCTTC.

The sample holds many counts of this clone. The rearrangement joins TRBV19 to TRBJ2-7; the D is unclear. V lost 10 bases and J lost 3, with 10 bases in between. The CDR3 is 11 residues long. Germline CDR1 LNHDA, CDR2 SQIVND (reference sequence). CDR3 loop: CATQDRYEQYF. Written as DNA, the CDR3 is TGTGCCACCCAGGACCGCTACGAGCAGTACTTC.

This clone was counted a few times. The genes are TRBV27 and TRBJ2-6; D unclear. The germline V gene has CDR1 MNHEY and CDR2 SMNVEV (reference sequence). This CDR3 is built from 14 residues. With 1 base removed from V and 0 bases from J, the gap between germline ends came to 1 base. The CDR3 sequence is CASSLYSGANVLTF. Written as DNA, the CDR3 is TGTGCCAGCAGTTTATACTCTGGGGCCAACGTCCTGACTTTC.

This clone appeared many times. V and J are TRBV2 and TRBJ1-1; 7 bases fit TRBD1. Germline V gene sequence: CDR1 SNHLY, CDR2 FYNNEI. Germline trimming cut 5 bases from V and 1 base from J; bases unmatched to any gene: 13. The CDR3 is 17 amino acids. The CDR3 reads CASSPRLGGRANTEAFF. For the CDR3, the DNA is TGTGCCAGCAGTCCACGTCTAGGGGGCAGGGCGAACACTGAAGCTTTCTTT.

The chain combines TRBV19 with TRBJ2-5, with a possible D match to TRBD2 (5 bases). The CDR3 contains 12 residues. Germline-derived CDR1 and CDR2 are LNHDA and SQIVND (reference sequence). With 11 bases removed from V and 5 bases from J, the gap between germline ends came to 15 bases. CDR3 DNA sequence: TGTGCCGCATCTGGTGGAGGCGAGACCCAGTACTTC. The encoded protein is CAASGGGETQYF.

This sequence joins TRBV5-6 and TRBJ2-5; D remains unclear. The CDR3 runs 14 residues. Germline V gene lookup returns CDR1 SGHDT and CDR2 YYEEEE. Trimming took off 4 bases at V and 4 bases at J, with 14 bases between the two ends. CDR3 in amino acids: CASSPTTGGETQYF. The CDR3 DNA reads TGTGCCAGCAGCCCTACCACGGGCGGAGAGACCCAGTACTTC.

This rearrangement joins TRBV6-1 to TRBJ2-3; tentatively, D is TRBD1 (6 bases). The V and J ends lost 2 bases and 9 bases respectively, with 12 bases between them. The CDR3 sequence is 13 residues long. Germline CDR1 reads MNHNS; CDR2 reads SASEGT. Here the CDR3 DNA reads TGTGCCAGCAGTGAACGGTGGGGGACAACGCAGTATTTT. Amino acids: CASSERWGTTQYF.

This chain uses TRBV30 with TRBJ2-7; either TRBD1 or TRBD2 may fit D (6 bases each). V lost 4 bases to trimming and J lost 4 bases, with 14 bases between them. The CDR3 extends over 13 amino acids. CDR1 is GTSNPN, CDR2 SVGIG, per germline (reference sequence). This chain's CDR3 is CAWTRGAGYEQYF. DNA for the CDR3: TGTGCCTGGACTAGGGGGGCGGGGTACGAGCAGTACTTC.

The CDR3 DNA reads TGTGCCAGCAGCCGGGGACTAGCGGGAGCAGATGAGCAGTTCTTC. This encodes CASSRGLAGADEQFF. This rearrangement joins TRBV7-2 to TRBJ2-1; 14 bases align to TRBD2. This CDR3 comprises 15 residues. J was trimmed by 8 bases and V by 5 bases; bases with no gene match: 5. Germline values: CDR1 SGHTA, CDR2 FQGNSA.

This clone has just one count. The rearrangement uses TRBV7-2 and TRBJ2-2; TRBD2 agrees at 8 bases. This CDR3 has 16 amino acids. Germline V lookup: CDR1 SGHTA, CDR2 FQGNSA. J was trimmed by 0 bases and V by 1 base; bases with no gene match: 1. The CDR3 region is CASSLELAANTGELFF. DNA for the CDR3: TGTGCCAGCAGCTTAGAACTAGCGGCGAACACCGGGGAGCTGTTTTTT.